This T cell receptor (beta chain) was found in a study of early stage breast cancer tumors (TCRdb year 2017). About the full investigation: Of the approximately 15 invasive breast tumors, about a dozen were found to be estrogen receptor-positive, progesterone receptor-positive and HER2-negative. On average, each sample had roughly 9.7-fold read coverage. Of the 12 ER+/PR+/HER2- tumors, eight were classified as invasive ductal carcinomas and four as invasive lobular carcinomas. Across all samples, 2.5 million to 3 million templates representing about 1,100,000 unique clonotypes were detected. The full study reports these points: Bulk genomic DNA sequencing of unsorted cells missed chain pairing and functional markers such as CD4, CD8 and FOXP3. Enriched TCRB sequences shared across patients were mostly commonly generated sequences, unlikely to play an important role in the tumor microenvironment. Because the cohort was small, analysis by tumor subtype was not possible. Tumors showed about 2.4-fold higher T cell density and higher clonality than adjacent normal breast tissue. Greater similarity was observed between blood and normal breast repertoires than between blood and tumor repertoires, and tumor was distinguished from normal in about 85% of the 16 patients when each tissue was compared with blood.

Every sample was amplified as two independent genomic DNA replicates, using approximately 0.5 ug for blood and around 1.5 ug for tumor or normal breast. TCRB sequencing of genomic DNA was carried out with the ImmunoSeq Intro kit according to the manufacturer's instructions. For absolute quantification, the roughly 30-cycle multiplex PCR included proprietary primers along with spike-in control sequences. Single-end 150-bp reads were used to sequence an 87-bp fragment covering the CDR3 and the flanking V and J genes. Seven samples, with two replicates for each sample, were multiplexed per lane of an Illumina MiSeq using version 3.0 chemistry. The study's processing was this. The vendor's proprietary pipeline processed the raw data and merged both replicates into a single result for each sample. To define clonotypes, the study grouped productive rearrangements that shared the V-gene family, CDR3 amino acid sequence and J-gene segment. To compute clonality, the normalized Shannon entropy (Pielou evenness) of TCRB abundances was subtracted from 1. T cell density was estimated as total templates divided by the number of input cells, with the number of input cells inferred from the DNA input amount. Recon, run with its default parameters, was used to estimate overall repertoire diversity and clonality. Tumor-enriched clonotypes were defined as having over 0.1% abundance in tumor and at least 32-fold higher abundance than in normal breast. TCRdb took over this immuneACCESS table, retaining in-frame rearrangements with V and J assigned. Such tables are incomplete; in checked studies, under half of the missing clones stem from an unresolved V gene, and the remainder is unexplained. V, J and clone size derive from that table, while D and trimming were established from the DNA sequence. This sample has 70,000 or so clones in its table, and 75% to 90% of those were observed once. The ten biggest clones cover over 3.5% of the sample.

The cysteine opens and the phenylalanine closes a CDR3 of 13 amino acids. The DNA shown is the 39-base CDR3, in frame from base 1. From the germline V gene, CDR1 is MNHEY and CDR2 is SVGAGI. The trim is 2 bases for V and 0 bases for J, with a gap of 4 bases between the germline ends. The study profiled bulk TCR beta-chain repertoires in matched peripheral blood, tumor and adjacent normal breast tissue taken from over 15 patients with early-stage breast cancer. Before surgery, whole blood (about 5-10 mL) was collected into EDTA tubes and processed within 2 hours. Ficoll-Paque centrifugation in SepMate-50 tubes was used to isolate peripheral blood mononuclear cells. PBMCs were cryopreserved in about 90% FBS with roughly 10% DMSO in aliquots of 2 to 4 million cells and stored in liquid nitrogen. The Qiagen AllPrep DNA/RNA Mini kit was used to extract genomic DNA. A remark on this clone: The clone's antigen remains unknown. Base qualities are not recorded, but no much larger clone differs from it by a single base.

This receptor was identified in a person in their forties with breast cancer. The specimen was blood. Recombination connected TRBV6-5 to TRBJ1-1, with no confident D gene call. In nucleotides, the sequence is TGTGCCAGCAGTTACGCCTTGAACACTGAAGCTTTCTTT. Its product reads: CASSYALNTEAFF.